This TCR beta chain was profiled in a study of cytomegalovirus exposure and HLA in healthy donors. The overall study: T cells numbering around 180 million yielded 117 million unique TCR beta sequences in an earlier analysis. In an early release, HLA-typed donors contributed tens of millions of unique TCR sequences. Clustering assigned 81% of the 350 to 400 genotyped donors to the Caucasian-associated ancestry cluster. Study-wide results and caveats: Later on, a genetic analysis was performed. It linked a missense variant in DCLRE1C with V- and J-gene trimming of TCR beta.

About this clone itself: Its matching antigen is unknown.

Trimming took off 6 bases at V and 2 bases at J, with 11 bases between the two ends. This CDR3 region has 13 residues. Germline lookup yields CDR1 MNHEY and CDR2 SMNVEV (reference sequence). Primers: 60 Vbeta forward and 13 Jbeta reverse. The data were produced by immunoSEQ multiplex PCR, yet TCRdb's version contains in-frame clones alone and is incomplete. The repertoire holds roughly 290,000 clones, with 80% as singletons. The rearrangement links TRBV27 to TRBJ2-7, with D possibly being TRBD2 (5 bases). Sample: PBMCs. This clonotype was sampled from a girl aged 2 to 10 in good health and CMV-seronegative. Written as DNA, the CDR3 is TGTGCCAGCAGAAAGGACTTCGCCTACGAGCAGTACTTC. It encodes CASRKDFAYEQYF.